This T cell receptor beta chain is drawn from a study of blood T cell repertoires in COVID-19 (dated by TCRdb to 2019 to 2021). Regarding the study in general: The collaborator samples originated in the United States, Italy and Spain and spanned the acute and convalescent phases of COVID-19. Nearly every sample came with metadata listing a de-identified subject ID, COVID-19 status, age in years and sex. The repertoires were released in a freely available public database intended as a resource for research on the immune response to SARS-CoV-2. Deeply sampled blood TCRbeta repertoires from subjects exposed to, actively infected with, or recovered from COVID-19 were included in the dataset. The material from the prospective study consisted of cDNA or gDNA derived from T cells, B-cell-depleted T cells, or PBMCs. Where HLA class I and class II types were available, the types were taken from metadata supplied by the sample provider, not from assay-based typing. Samples came from the ongoing ImmuneRACE study (first 160 participants) plus 1,254 subjects from 6 global collaborators. Overall study outcomes, separate from this receptor: How much clinical and demographic metadata was included differed by source and by participant, and the metadata was provided uncurated.

From its cysteine to its phenylalanine, the CDR3 spans 14 amino acids. The entry retains the CDR3 DNA only, 42 bases that are in frame from base 1. CDR1 and CDR2, per the germline V gene (reference sequence), are SEHNR and FQNEAQ. V lost 6 bases and J lost 10 bases, and the count of bases not matched to a germline gene is 10. Points on this clone: No cognate antigen has been identified for it. Per-nucleotide qualities are absent, and no much larger clonotype sits a single base away.

Whole blood was collected in K2EDTA tubes by collaborating institutions according to the institutions' own protocols. For TCRbeta analysis, collaborators shipped samples as frozen whole blood, isolated PBMCs, or DNA extracted from either of those sample types. The immunoSEQ Assay, a bias-controlled multiplex PCR, was used to amplify TCRbeta CDR3 regions from genomic DNA. Turning to the authors' computational methods: Nucleated cell counts per sample were estimated from amplification of reference gene primers within the assay. To quantify the absolute abundance of each unique TCRbeta CDR3 rearrangement, sequence reads were collapsed and filtered. Productive Simpson clonality was computed per sample as the square root of Simpson's diversity index over productive rearrangements. TCRdb obtained this table from immuneACCESS and retained in-frame rearrangements with V and J assigned. These tables miss some clones; where compared with another copy, unresolved V genes account for less than half of the shortfall, and the remainder is unexplained. That table is the source of V, J and clone size, and D and trimming were worked out from the DNA. This sample comprises about 150,000 clones, roughly four fifths of them detected only once. The top ten clones comprise 25% to 30% of the sample.

Sequenced: peripheral blood. The sequence links TRBV7-9 to TRBJ1-4, and TRBD1 aligns with 8 junction nucleotides. The sequence came from a woman in her sixties with acute or convalescent COVID-19. The CDR3 protein is CASSPPGQGRKLFF. The nucleotide sequence is TGTGCCAGCAGTCCACCCGGACAGGGTAGAAAACTGTTTTTT.